Reported below is one T cell receptor beta chain. Its antigen remains unknown. This record belongs to a study of OX40 agonist ivuxolimab in advanced cancers. For the study at large: It was permissible to have had prior anti-PD-1, anti-PD-L1 or anti-CTLA-4 therapy, and less than 45% had some. Two cutaneous melanoma patients and one hepatocellular carcinoma patient, three in all, had partial responses. Study-wide findings and caveats: Expanded clones tended on average to be more numerous among CD8+ T cells than CD4+. At 0.1 to 3.0 mg/kg, clonal expansion of CD4+ and CD8+ blood T cells had occurred by week 6.

TCRdb keeps only in-frame clones here, not all; method: immunoSEQ multiplex PCR. The sample holds some 90,000 clones, approximately 92% seen once. The germline V gene has CDR1 LNHDA and CDR2 SQIVND (reference sequence). The CDR3 runs to 13 residues. V was pared by 7 bases and J by 5 bases, with 14 bases between. This chain joins TRBV19 and TRBJ1-2; D gene ambiguous. The sequencing used CD4+ or CD8+ T cells sorted from blood, collected in a trial of the OX40 agonist ivuxolimab. This TCR was sampled from an adult with an advanced solid tumor such as melanoma, head and neck, liver or kidney cancer. CDR3 sequence reads: CASKSGLMYGYTF. CDR3 DNA sequence: TGTGCCAGTAAGTCAGGCTTGATGTATGGCTACACCTTC. The complete variable domain, with remaining parts taken from reference TRBV19 and TRBJ1-2, reads DGGITQSPKYLFRKEGQNVTLSCEQNLNHDAMYWYRQDPGQGLRLIYYSQIVNDFQKGDIAEGYSVSREKKESFPLTVTSAQKNPTAFYLCASKSGLMYGYTFGSGTRLTVV.